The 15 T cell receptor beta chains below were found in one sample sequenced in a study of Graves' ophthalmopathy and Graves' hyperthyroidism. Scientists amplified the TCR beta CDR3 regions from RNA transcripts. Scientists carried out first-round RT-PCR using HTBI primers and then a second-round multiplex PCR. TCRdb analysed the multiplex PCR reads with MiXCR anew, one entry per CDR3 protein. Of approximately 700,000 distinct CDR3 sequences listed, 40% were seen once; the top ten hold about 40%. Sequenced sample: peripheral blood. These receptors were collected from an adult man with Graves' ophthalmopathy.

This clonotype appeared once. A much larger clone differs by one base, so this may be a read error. In DNA form, the CDR3 reads TGTGCCAGCAGTTTAATGGGAACGGGCGGGAGTTCCAAGCAGTACTTC. It is translated as CASSLMGTGGSSKQYF. The genes are TRBV25-1 and TRBJ2-7; 7 positions agree with TRBD2. Germline trimming cut 5 bases from V and 8 bases from J; bases unmatched to any gene: 18. The CDR3 loop spans 16 amino acids. Germline V gene lookup returns CDR1 MGHDK and CDR2 SYGVNS.

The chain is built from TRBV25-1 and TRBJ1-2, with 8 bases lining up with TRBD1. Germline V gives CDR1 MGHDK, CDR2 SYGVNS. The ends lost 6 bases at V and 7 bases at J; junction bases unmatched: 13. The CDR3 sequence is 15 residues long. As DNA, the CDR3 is TGTGCCAGCAGCTCACCCGACAGGGGATCTTTTGGCTACACCTTC. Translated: CASSSPDRGSFGYTF.

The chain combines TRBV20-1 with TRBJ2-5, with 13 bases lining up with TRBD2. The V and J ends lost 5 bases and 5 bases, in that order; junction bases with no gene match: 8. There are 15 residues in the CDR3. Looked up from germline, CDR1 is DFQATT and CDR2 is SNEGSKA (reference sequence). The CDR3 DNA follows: TGCAGTGCTGAGCCCCCGACTAGCGGGAGGGAGACCCAGTACTTC. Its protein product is CSAEPPTSGRETQYF.

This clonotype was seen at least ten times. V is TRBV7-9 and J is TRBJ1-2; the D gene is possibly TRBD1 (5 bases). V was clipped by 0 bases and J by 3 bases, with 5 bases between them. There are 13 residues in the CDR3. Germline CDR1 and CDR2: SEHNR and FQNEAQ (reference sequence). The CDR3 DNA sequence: TGTGCCAGCAGCTTAGCACAGGACTATGGCTACACCTTC. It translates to CASSLAQDYGYTF.

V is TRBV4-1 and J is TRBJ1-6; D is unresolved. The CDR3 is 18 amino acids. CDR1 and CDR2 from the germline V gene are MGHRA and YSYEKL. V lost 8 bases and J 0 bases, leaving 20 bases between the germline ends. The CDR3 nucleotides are TGCGCCAGCGGTACTCCTCTGGAAGGGAGCTCCTATAATTCACCCCTCCACTTT. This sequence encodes CASGTPLEGSSYNSPLHF.

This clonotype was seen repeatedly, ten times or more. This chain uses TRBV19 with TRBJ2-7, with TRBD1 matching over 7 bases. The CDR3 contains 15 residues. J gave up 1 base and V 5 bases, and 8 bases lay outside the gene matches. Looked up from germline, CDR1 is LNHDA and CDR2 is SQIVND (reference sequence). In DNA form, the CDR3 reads TGTGCCAGTAGTCTAGGACAGGTGGGGTCCTACGAGCAGTACTTC. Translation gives CASSLGQVGSYEQYF.

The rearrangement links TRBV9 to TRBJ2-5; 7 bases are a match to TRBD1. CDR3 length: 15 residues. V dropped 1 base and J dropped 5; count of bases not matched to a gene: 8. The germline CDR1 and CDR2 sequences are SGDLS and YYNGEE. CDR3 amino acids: CASSVYPGGLETQYF. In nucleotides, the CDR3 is TGTGCCAGCAGCGTATATCCAGGGGGATTGGAGACCCAGTACTTC.

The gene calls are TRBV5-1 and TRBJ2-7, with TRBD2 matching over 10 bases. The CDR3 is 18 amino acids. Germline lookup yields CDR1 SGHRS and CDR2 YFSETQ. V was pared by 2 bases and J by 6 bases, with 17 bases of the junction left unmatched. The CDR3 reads CASSFRLAGDPDRGEQYF. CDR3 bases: TGCGCCAGCAGCTTCAGGCTAGCGGGAGACCCAGATCGGGGCGAGCAGTACTTC.

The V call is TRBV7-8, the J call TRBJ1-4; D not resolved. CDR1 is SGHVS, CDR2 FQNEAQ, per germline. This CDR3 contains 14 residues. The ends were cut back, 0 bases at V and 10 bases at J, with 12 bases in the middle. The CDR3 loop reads CASSLAGSSGKLFF. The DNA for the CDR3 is TGTGCCAGCAGCTTAGCCGGCAGCTCTGGAAAACTGTTTTTT.

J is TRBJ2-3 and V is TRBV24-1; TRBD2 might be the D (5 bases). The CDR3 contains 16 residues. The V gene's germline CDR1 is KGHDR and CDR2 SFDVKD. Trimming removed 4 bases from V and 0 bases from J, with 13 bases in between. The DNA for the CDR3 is TGTGCCACCAGTGACACAGAGGGTGCGAGCACAGATACGCAGTATTTT. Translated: CATSDTEGASTDTQYF.

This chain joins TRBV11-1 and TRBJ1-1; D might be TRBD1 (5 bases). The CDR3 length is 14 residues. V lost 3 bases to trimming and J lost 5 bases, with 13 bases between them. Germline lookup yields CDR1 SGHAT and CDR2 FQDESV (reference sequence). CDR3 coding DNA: TGTGCCAGCAGCTTCGTCTTGGAGGGGACTGAAGCTTTCTTT. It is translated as CASSFVLEGTEAFF. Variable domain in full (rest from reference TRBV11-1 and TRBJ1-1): EAEVAQSPRYKITEKSQAVAFWCDPISGHATLYWYRQILGQGPELLVQFQDESVVDDSQLPKDRFSAERLKGVDSTLKIQPAELGDSAMYLCASSFVLEGTEAFFGQGTRLTVV.

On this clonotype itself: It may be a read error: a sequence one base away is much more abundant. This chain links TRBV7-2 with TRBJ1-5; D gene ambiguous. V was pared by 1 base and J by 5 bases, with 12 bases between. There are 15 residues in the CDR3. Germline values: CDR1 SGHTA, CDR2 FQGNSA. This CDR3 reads CTSSLVGRTHQPQHF. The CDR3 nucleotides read TGTACCAGCAGCTTAGTCGGGCGTACCCATCAGCCCCAGCATTTT.

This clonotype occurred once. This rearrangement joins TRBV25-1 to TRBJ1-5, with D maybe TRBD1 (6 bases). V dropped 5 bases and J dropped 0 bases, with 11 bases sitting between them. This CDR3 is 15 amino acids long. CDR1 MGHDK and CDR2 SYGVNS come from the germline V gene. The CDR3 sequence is CASSPIQGSNQPQHF. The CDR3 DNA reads TGTGCCAGCAGTCCTATACAGGGTAGCAATCAGCCCCAGCATTTT.

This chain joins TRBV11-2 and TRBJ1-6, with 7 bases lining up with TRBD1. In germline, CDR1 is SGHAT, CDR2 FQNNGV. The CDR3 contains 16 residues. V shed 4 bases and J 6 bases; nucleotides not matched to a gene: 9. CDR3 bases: TGTGCCAGCAGCTCAAGAGGGGGCGCGACTAATTCACCCCTCCACTTT. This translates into CASSSRGGATNSPLHF.

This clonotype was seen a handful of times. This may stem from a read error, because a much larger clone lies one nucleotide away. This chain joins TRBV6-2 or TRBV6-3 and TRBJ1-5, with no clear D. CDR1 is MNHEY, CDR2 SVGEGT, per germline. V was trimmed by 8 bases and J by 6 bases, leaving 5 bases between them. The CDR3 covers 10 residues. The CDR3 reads CASGVQPQHF. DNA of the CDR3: TGTGCCAGCGGGGTTCAGCCCCAGCATTTT.